This entry concerns a single T cell receptor (beta chain). Its antigen remains unidentified. The sample is drawn from a study of persistence of HIV-infected CD4 T cells. Study details: Suppressive ART had lasted a median of about eight years.

General study findings and limits: TCR oligoclonality correlated with proviral oligoclonality in the same sorted populations. CMV- and Gag-responding cells had lower TCRbeta richness than CD3/CD28-responding cells.

Germline values: CDR1 LGHDT, CDR2 YNNKEL (reference sequence). CDR3 size: 15 residues. V gave up 7 bases and J gave up 1 base, with 11 bases separating them. An overlapping HIV-1 Gag peptide pool stimulated these cells at approximately 0.91 ug/peptide/mL. CD4+ T cells upregulating both CD40 ligand and CD69 were sorted as responding cells. These HIV-1-infected adults initiated suppressive ART in chronic infection. Sequencing used immunoSEQ version 4 in survey mode. Sequencing used immunoSEQ multiplex PCR; TCRdb keeps in-frame clones, though not all of them. Among more than 8,500 clones listed, approximately 77% were seen once.

This chain joins TRBV3-1 (or the pseudogene TRBV3-2) and TRBJ2-6; D is undetermined. This clonotype was sampled from an adult woman with HIV who was CMV-seropositive. The sequences come from CD4+ T cells sorted from PBMCs after 18-hour stimulation, collected from a patient who received antiretroviral therapy. CDR3 amino acids: CASNDRTSGANVLTF. As DNA, the CDR3 is TGTGCCAGCAATGATAGGACGTCTGGGGCCAACGTCCTGACTTTC.